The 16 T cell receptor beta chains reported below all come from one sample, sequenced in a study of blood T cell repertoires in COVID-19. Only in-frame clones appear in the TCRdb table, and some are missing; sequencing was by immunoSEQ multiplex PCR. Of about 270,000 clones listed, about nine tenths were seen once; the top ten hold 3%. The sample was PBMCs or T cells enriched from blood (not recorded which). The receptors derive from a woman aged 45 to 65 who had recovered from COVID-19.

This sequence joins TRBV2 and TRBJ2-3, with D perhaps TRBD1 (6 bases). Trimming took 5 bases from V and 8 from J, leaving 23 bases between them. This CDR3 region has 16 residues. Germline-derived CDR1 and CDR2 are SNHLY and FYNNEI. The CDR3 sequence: CASSIRQANPLGTQYF. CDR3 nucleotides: TGTGCCAGCAGTATTAGACAGGCCAACCCCCTTGGTACGCAGTATTTT.

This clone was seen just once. CDR3 nucleotide sequence: TGTGCCAGCAGCCAAGATCCCCATCAAGAGACCCAGTACTTC. It codes for CASSQDPHQETQYF. The rearrangement joins TRBV3-1 (or the pseudogene TRBV3-2) to TRBJ2-5; D is unresolved. The V end was cut by 0 bases, the J end by 2 bases, with 7 bases between. The germline V gene encodes CDR1 LGHDT and CDR2 YNNKEL (reference sequence). This CDR3 has 14 residues.

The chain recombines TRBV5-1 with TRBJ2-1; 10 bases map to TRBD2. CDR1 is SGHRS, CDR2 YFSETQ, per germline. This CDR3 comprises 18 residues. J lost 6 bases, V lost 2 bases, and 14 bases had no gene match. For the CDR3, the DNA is TGCGCCAGCAGCTTCGGACTCTCAACTAGCGGGATGGGCAATGAGCAGTTCTTC. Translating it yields CASSFGLSTSGMGNEQFF.

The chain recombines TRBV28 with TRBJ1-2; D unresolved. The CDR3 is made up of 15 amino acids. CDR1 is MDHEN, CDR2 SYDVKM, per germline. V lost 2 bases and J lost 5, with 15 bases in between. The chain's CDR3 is CASSLTPGRNYGYTF. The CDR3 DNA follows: TGTGCCAGCAGTTTAACCCCCGGCAGGAATTATGGCTACACCTTC.

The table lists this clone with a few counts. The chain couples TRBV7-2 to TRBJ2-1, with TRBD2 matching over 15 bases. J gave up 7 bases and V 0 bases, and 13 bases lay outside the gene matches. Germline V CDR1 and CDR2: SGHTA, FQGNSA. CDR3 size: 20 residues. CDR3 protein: CASSLAPGLAGGRPRNEQFF. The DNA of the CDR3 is TGTGCCAGCAGCTTAGCCCCGGGACTAGCGGGAGGCCGTCCGAGAAATGAGCAGTTCTTC.

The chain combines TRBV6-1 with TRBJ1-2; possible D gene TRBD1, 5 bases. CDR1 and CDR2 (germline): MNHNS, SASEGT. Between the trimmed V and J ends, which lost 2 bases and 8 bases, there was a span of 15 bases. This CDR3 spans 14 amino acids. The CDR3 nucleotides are TGTGCCAGCAGTGAATTAGGCCAGGGTGGCGGCTACACCTTC. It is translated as CASSELGQGGGYTF.

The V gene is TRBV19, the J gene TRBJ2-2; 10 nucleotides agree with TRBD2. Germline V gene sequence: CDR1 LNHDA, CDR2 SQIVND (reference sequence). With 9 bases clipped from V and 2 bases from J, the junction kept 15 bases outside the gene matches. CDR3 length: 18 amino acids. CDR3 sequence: CASRPGLAGVFNTGELFF. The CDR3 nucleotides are TGTGCCAGCAGGCCGGGGCTAGCGGGAGTCTTCAACACCGGGGAGCTGTTTTTT.

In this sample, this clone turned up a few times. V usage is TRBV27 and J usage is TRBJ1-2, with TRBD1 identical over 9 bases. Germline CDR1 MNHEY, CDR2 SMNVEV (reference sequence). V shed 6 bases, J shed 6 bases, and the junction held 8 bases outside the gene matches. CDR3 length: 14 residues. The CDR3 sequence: CASSYTGGSHGYTF. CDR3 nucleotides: TGTGCCAGCAGCTACACAGGGGGCAGTCATGGCTACACCTTC.

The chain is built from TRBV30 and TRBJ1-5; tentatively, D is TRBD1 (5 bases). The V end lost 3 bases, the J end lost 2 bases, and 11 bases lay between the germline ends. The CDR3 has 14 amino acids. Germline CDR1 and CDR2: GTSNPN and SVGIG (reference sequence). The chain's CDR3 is CAWRDRGGNQPQHF. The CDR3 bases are TGTGCCTGGAGAGACCGGGGGGGCAATCAGCCCCAGCATTTT.

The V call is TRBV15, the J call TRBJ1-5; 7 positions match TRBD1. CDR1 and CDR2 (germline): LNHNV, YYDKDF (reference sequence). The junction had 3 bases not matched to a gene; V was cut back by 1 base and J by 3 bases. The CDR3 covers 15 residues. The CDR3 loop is CATSRGQGYNQPQHF. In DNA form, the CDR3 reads TGTGCCACCAGCAGAGGACAGGGCTACAATCAGCCCCAGCATTTT.

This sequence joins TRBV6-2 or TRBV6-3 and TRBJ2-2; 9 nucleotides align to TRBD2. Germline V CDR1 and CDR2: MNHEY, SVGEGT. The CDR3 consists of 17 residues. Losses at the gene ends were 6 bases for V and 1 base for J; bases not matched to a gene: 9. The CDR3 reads CASSRGAGGRNTGELFF. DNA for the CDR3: TGTGCCAGCAGCCGAGGCGCGGGAGGGAGGAACACCGGGGAGCTGTTTTTT.

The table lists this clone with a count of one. The CDR3 bases are TGCAGTGCTAGTATCACAGGGTCGGGGCGGCAGCCCCAGCATTTT. It codes for CSASITGSGRQPQHF. The chain employs TRBV20-1 and TRBJ1-5; perhaps TRBD1 as D (6 bases). This CDR3 has 15 residues. CDR1 is DFQATT, CDR2 SNEGSKA, per germline (reference sequence). V shed 3 bases and J shed 7 bases, with 19 bases lying between them.

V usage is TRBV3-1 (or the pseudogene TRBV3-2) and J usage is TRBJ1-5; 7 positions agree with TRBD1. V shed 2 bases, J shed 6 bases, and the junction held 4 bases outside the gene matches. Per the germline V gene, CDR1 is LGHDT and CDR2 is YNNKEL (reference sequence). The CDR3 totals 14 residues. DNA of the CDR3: TGTGCCAGCAGCCAACGACAGGGTCGTCAGCCCCAGCATTTT. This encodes CASSQRQGRQPQHF.

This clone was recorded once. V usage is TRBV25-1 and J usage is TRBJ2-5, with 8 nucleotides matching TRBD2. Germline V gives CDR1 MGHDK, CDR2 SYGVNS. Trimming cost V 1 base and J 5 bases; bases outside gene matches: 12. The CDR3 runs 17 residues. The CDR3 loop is CASSEWGAAGGRETQYF. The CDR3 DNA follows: TGTGCCAGCAGTGAATGGGGGGCGGCGGGAGGTAGGGAGACCCAGTACTTC. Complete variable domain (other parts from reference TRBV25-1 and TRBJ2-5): EADIYQTPRYLVIGTGKKITLECSQTMGHDKMYWYQQDPGMELHLIHYSYGVNSTEKGDLSSESTVSRIRTEHFPLTLESARPSHTSQYLCASSEWGAAGGRETQYFGPGTRLLVL.

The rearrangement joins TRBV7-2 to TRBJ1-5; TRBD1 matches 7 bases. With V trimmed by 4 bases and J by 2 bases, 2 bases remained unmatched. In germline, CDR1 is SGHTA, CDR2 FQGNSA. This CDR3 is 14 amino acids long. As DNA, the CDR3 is TGTGCCAGCAGCTCGACAGGGCGCAATCAGCCCCAGCATTTT. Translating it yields CASSSTGRNQPQHF.

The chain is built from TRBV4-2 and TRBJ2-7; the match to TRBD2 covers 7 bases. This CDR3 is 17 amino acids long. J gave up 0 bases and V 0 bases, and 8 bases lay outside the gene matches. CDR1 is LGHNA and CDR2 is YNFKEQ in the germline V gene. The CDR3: CASSQDTAGAISYEQYF. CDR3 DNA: TGTGCCAGCAGCCAAGATACGGCGGGAGCGATCTCCTACGAGCAGTACTTC.